The clone carrying this T cell receptor (beta chain) was counted between two and nine times. The sample is drawn from a study of beta chain features in type 1 diabetes. Reverse transcribing all isolated RNA meant expressed TCRB transcripts were sequenced. Here immunoSEQ multiplex PCR was the method, and the copy in TCRdb shows in-frame clones only, minus some. The sample yields fewer than 900,000 clones, 15% to 20% seen once. V lost 6 bases to trimming and J lost 3 bases, with 12 bases between them. Germline loops: CDR1 MDHEN, CDR2 SYDVKM. The CDR3 is 13 residues long. Sequencing was done on a sample of naive CD4+ T cells from blood. The V gene is TRBV28, the J gene TRBJ2-7; a weak D match, TRBD2 (6 bases). This receptor was identified in a woman younger than 30 in good health. The CDR3 region has the DNA TGTGCCAGCAGCCAGGGACTCTACTACGAGCAGTACTTC. Amino acids: CASSQGLYYEQYF. Complete variable domain (other parts from reference TRBV28 and TRBJ2-7): DVKVTQSSRYLVKRTGEKVFLECVQDMDHENMFWYRQDPGLGLRLIYFSYDVKMKEKGDIPEGYSVSREKKERFSLILESASTNQTSMYLCASSQGLYYEQYFGPGTRLTVT.